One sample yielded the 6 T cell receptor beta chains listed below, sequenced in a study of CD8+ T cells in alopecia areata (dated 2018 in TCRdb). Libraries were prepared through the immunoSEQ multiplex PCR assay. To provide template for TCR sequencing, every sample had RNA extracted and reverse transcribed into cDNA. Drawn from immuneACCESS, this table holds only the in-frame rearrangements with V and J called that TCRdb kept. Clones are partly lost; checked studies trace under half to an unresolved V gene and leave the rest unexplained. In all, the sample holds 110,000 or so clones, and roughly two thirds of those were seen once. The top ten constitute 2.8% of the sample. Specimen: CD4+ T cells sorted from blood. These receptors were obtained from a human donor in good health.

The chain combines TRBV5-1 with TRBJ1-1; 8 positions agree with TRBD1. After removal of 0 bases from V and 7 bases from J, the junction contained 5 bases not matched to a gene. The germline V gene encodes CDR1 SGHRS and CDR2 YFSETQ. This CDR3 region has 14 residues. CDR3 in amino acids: CASSLAPTGGEAFF. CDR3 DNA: TGCGCCAGCAGCTTGGCCCCTACAGGGGGTGAAGCTTTCTTT.

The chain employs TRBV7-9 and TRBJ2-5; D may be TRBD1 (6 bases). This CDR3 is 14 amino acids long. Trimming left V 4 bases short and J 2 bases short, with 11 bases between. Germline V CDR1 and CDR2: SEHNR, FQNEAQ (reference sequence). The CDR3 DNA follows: TGTGCCAGCAGCTCCGGGACACCACAAGAGACCCAGTACTTC. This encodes CASSSGTPQETQYF. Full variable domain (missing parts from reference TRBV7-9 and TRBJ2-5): DTGVSQNPRHKITKRGQNVTFRCDPISEHNRLYWYRQTLGQGPEFLTYFQNEAQLEKSRLLSDRFSAERPKGSFSTLEIQRTEQGDSAMYLCASSSGTPQETQYFGPGTRLLVL.

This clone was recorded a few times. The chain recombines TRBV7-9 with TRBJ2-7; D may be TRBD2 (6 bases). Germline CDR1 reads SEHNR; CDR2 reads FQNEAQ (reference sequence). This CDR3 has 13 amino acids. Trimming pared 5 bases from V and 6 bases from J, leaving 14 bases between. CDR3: CASSPEGYGEQYF. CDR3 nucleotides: TGTGCCAGCAGCCCGGAGGGGTACGGCGAGCAGTACTTC.

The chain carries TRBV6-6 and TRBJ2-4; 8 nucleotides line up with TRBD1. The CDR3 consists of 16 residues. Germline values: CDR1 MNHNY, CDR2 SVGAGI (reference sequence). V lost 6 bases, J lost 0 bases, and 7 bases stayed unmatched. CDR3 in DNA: TGTGCCAGCAGATCGACAGGGGTAATAGCCAAAAACATTCAGTACTTC. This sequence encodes CASRSTGVIAKNIQYF.

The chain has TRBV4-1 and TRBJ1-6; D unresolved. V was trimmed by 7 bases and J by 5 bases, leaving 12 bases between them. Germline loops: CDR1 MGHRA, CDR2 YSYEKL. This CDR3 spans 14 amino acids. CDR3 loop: CASKQVGNNSPLHF. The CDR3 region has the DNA TGCGCCAGCAAACAAGTGGGGAATAATTCACCCCTCCACTTT.

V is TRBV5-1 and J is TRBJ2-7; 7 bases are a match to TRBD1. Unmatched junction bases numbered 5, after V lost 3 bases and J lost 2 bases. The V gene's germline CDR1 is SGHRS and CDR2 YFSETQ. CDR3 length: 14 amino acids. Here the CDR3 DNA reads TGCGCCAGCAGCTCCACGGGACAGACCTACGAGCAGTACTTC. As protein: CASSSTGQTYEQYF.